The text below deals with one TCR beta chain. Its antigen is still unknown. Only in-frame clones appear in the TCRdb table, and some are missing; sequencing was by immunoSEQ multiplex PCR. The data contain about 99,000 clones, 80% to 90% of them seen just once; the ten biggest clones take up 8% to 9%. In germline, CDR1 is SGHTA, CDR2 FQGNSA. V was trimmed by 2 bases and J by 4 bases, leaving 9 bases between them. This CDR3 is built from 14 residues. These data are taken from a study of T cell responses to AZD1222 COVID-19 vaccine. Study-wide context: Pooling was applied to second doses at about 4 or about 12 weeks.

The study, taken as a whole, reports: Spike-specific TCR breadth and depth rose after two AZD1222 doses.

The sequenced sample was peripheral blood, obtained on day 0 of AZD1222 vaccination. The chain is built from TRBV7-2 and TRBJ2-1; D gene ambiguous. The source of this sequence is an adult in good health. For the CDR3, the DNA is TGTGCCAGCAGCTTATGGACCGTATACAATGAGCAGTTCTTC. It is translated as CASSLWTVYNEQFF.